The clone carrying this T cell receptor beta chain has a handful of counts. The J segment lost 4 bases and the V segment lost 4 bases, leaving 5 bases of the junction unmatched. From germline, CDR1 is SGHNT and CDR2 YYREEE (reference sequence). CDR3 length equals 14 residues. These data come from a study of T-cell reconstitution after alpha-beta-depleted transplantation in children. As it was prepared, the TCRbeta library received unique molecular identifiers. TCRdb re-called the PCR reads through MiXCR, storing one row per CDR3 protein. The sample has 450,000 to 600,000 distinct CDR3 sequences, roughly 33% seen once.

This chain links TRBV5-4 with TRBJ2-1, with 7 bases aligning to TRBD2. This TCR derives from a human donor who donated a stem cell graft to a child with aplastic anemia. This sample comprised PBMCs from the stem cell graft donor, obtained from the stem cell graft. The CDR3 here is CASSRGGVYNEQFF. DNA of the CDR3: TGTGCCAGCAGCAGGGGAGGGGTGTACAATGAGCAGTTCTTC.